The 15 T cell receptor beta chains in this list originate from one sample, sequenced in a study of T cells in Graves' hyperthyroidism and ophthalmopathy. RNA transcripts were the template for amplifying TCR beta CDR3 regions. The TCR CDR3 was amplified in a first-round RT-PCR using the HTBI primer set. TCRdb processed the multiplex PCR reads anew with MiXCR; each CDR3 protein has one entry. The sample lists 350,000 to 400,000 distinct CDR3 sequences; approximately 14% were seen once. Sequencing was done on a sample of blood. These receptors were collected from a woman in her fifties or sixties with Graves' hyperthyroidism.

This clonotype was picked up many times. V is TRBV7-9 and J is TRBJ2-3; D tentatively reads TRBD1 or TRBD2 (5 bases each). Trimming shortened V by 1 base and J by 2 bases, and 13 bases separated the two germline ends. Per germline, CDR1 SEHNR and CDR2 FQNEAQ (reference sequence). There are 16 residues in the CDR3. This CDR3 reads CASSLDEGQYTDTQYF. The CDR3 bases are TGTGCCAGCAGCTTAGATGAGGGGCAATACACAGATACGCAGTATTTT.

This clonotype is a singleton in its sample. Sequence at one end of the junction differs from germline and may be a read error. The V gene is TRBV7-8, the J gene TRBJ2-3; TRBD2 is a possible D gene (5 bases). The germline V gene encodes CDR1 SGHVS and CDR2 FQNEAQ. CDR3 size: 16 residues. In DNA form, the CDR3 reads TGTGCCAGCAGCTTGGGGAATGATAGGCGGGCCGATACGCAGTATTTC. This gives the protein CASSLGNDRRADTQYF.

J is TRBJ2-1 and V is TRBV10-3; D call uncertain. Trimming left V 4 bases short and J 15 bases short, with 16 bases between. Germline lookup yields CDR1 ENHRY and CDR2 SYGVKD. CDR3 size: 12 residues. The CDR3 spells CAISGRELQPFF. In DNA, the CDR3 is TGTGCCATCAGTGGGCGCGAACTTCAGCCGTTCTTC.

This clonotype was seen many times. The rearrangement links TRBV28 to TRBJ2-3; 10 bases fit TRBD2. The junction had 12 bases not matched to a gene; V was cut back by 6 bases and J by 6 bases. Germline-derived CDR1 and CDR2 are MDHEN and SYDVKM. The CDR3 totals 16 residues. This CDR3 reads CASRSPSGRASDTQYF. The CDR3 DNA reads as TGTGCCAGCAGGTCCCCGAGCGGGAGGGCATCGGATACGCAGTATTTT.

V is TRBV12-5 and J is TRBJ2-7, with 10 bases identical to TRBD1. Germline V gives CDR1 LGHNT, CDR2 FRNRAP. With 6 bases clipped from V and 2 bases from J, the junction kept 7 bases outside the gene matches. This CDR3 contains 15 residues. CDR3 protein: CASGPGTGDAYEQYF. The CDR3 nucleotides are TGTGCTAGTGGACCCGGGACAGGGGATGCCTACGAGCAGTACTTC.

This clonotype was recorded at least ten times. J is TRBJ2-7 and V is TRBV2, with 7 bases aligning to TRBD1. V lost 5 bases, J lost 2 bases, and 9 bases stayed unmatched. The CDR3 contains 15 residues. The germline CDR1 and CDR2 sequences are SNHLY and FYNNEI. CDR3 nucleotides: TGTGCCAGCAGTATAACAGGGGAAAGAGCCTACGAGCAGTACTTC. Its translation: CASSITGERAYEQYF.

This clonotype was picked up many times. The chain employs TRBV6-2 or TRBV6-3 and TRBJ1-6; 7 bases align to TRBD1. The CDR3 is 15 residues long. The germline V gene has CDR1 MNHEY and CDR2 SVGEGT. The V and J ends lost 5 bases and 7 bases, in that order; junction bases with no gene match: 8. The CDR3 reads CASSHPGQWNSPLHF. For the CDR3, the DNA is TGTGCCAGCAGTCATCCGGGACAGTGGAATTCACCCCTCCACTTT.

This clonotype was found many times. The chain recombines TRBV6-1 with TRBJ2-3; weak D call: TRBD2 (6 bases). The V end was cut by 6 bases, the J end by 2 bases, with 15 bases between. In germline, CDR1 is MNHNS, CDR2 SASEGT. The length of the CDR3 is 15 residues. The CDR3 DNA reads as TGTGCCAGCAGCTACCCCGGGACTGCCACAGATACGCAGTATTTT. As protein: CASSYPGTATDTQYF.

The chain's CDR3 is CAISESRGMGSTEAFF. CDR3 sequence (DNA): TGTGCCATCAGTGAGTCCCGAGGGATGGGGAGCACTGAAGCTTTCTTT. The chain combines TRBV10-3 with TRBJ1-1; no clear D gene. Germline V gene lookup returns CDR1 ENHRY and CDR2 SYGVKD. Trimming shortened V by 0 bases and J by 4 bases, and 15 bases separated the two germline ends. This CDR3 comprises 16 residues.

The V call is TRBV5-1, the J call TRBJ2-7; 10 positions match TRBD1. The junction had 6 bases not matched to a gene; V was cut back by 6 bases and J by 3 bases. The CDR3 has 14 amino acids. Germline V lookup: CDR1 SGHRS, CDR2 YFSETQ. CDR3 sequence: CASTRTGGDYEQYF. The CDR3 region has the DNA TGCGCCAGCACCCGGACAGGGGGGGACTACGAGCAGTACTTC.

This clonotype was observed many times. This chain uses TRBV28 with TRBJ1-5; 7 bases match TRBD1. The CDR3 runs to 14 residues. CDR1 is MDHEN and CDR2 is SYDVKM in the germline V gene. The J segment lost 1 base and the V segment lost 6 bases, leaving 3 bases of the junction unmatched. The CDR3: CASRKDRSNQPQHF. The CDR3 DNA reads TGTGCCAGCAGGAAGGACAGGAGCAATCAGCCCCAGCATTTT.

This clonotype has only a few counts. This chain connects TRBV4-1 to TRBJ2-2; TRBD2 matches 12 bases. Germline loops: CDR1 MGHRA, CDR2 YSYEKL. The CDR3 consists of 15 residues. The J segment lost 5 bases and the V segment lost 7 bases, leaving 5 bases of the junction unmatched. The CDR3 sequence: CASNPLAGGTGELFF. The CDR3, as DNA: TGCGCCAGCAACCCACTAGCGGGAGGAACCGGGGAGCTGTTTTTT.

This clonotype was detected a few times. V gene TRBV10-2 combines with J gene TRBJ2-1; TRBD1 matches 11 bases. J lost 7 bases, V lost 3 bases, and 2 bases had no gene match. CDR1 is WSHSY, CDR2 SAAADI, per germline. This CDR3 has 14 amino acids. The CDR3 is CASSEGTGGNEQFF. The CDR3 nucleotides read TGCGCCAGCAGTGAAGGGACAGGGGGAAATGAGCAGTTCTTC.

This chain connects TRBV4-1 to TRBJ2-7, with 8 bases identical to TRBD2. Germline CDR1 MGHRA, CDR2 YSYEKL. This CDR3 is 18 amino acids long. V lost 0 bases to trimming and J lost 0 bases; unmatched junction nucleotides: 10. CDR3: CASSQDFSGTLISYEQYF. The DNA for the CDR3 is TGCGCCAGCAGCCAAGATTTTAGCGGGACACTAATCTCCTACGAGCAGTACTTC.

This chain links TRBV5-4 with TRBJ2-7; 9 bases align to TRBD2. This CDR3 has 14 residues. V dropped 3 bases and J dropped 4; count of bases not matched to a gene: 5. CDR1 is SGHNT and CDR2 is YYREEE in the germline V gene (reference sequence). The CDR3 protein is CASSSGLAQYEQYF. In DNA, the CDR3 is TGTGCCAGCAGCTCGGGACTAGCACAGTACGAGCAGTACTTC.